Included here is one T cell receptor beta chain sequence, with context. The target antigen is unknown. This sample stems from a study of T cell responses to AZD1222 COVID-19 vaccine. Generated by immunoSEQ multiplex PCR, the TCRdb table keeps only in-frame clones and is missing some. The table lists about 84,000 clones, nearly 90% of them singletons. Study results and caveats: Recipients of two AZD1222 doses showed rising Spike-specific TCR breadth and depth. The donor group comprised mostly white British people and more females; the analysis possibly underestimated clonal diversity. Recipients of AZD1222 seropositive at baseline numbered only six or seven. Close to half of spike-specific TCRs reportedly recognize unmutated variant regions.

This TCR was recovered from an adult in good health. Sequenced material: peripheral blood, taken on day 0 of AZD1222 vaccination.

CDR3 DNA sequence: TGTGCCAGCAGCTCAGGACAGGCAGGCTCCTATAATTCACCCCTCCACTTT. This encodes CASSSGQAGSYNSPLHF. The chain uses TRBV5-4 and TRBJ1-6; 7 nucleotides line up with TRBD1. This CDR3 comprises 17 residues. The germline gives CDR1 SGHNT, CDR2 YYREEE (reference sequence). V lost 3 bases and J lost 0; bases outside the gene matches: 6.